Shown below are 2 T cell receptor beta chains from a single sample sequenced in a study of shared clonotypes between healthy human individuals. Libraries were prepared by immunoSEQ multiplex PCR; TCRdb keeps only in-frame clonotypes and omits some of them. The table includes approximately 2,000,000 clones, around 92% detected once. The sequencing input was naive CD4+ T cells from PBMCs. Subset defined: CD45RA+ positively selected. Receptors were obtained from a man between 18 and 29 years old in good health. Some clones in this sample may be carry-over from other donors' samples.

This clone has more than one count but fewer than ten. This rearrangement joins TRBV30 to TRBJ1-1; 7 positions agree with TRBD1. In germline, CDR1 is GTSNPN, CDR2 SVGIG (reference sequence). The CDR3 is 12 amino acids. V was pared by 3 bases and J by 4 bases, with 2 bases of the junction left unmatched. DNA of the CDR3: TGTGCCTGGAGCGGGGACAGCACTGAAGCTTTCTTT. Translated, it gives CAWSGDSTEAFF.

V usage is TRBV30 and J usage is TRBJ2-1, with 9 bases matching TRBD2. The CDR3 runs 15 residues. Germline V gene lookup returns CDR1 GTSNPN and CDR2 SVGIG (reference sequence). Trimming cost V 1 base and J 5 bases; bases outside gene matches: 6. CDR3 residues: CAWSALAGFDNEQFF. CDR3 coding DNA: TGTGCCTGGAGTGCCCTAGCGGGATTCGACAATGAGCAGTTCTTC.